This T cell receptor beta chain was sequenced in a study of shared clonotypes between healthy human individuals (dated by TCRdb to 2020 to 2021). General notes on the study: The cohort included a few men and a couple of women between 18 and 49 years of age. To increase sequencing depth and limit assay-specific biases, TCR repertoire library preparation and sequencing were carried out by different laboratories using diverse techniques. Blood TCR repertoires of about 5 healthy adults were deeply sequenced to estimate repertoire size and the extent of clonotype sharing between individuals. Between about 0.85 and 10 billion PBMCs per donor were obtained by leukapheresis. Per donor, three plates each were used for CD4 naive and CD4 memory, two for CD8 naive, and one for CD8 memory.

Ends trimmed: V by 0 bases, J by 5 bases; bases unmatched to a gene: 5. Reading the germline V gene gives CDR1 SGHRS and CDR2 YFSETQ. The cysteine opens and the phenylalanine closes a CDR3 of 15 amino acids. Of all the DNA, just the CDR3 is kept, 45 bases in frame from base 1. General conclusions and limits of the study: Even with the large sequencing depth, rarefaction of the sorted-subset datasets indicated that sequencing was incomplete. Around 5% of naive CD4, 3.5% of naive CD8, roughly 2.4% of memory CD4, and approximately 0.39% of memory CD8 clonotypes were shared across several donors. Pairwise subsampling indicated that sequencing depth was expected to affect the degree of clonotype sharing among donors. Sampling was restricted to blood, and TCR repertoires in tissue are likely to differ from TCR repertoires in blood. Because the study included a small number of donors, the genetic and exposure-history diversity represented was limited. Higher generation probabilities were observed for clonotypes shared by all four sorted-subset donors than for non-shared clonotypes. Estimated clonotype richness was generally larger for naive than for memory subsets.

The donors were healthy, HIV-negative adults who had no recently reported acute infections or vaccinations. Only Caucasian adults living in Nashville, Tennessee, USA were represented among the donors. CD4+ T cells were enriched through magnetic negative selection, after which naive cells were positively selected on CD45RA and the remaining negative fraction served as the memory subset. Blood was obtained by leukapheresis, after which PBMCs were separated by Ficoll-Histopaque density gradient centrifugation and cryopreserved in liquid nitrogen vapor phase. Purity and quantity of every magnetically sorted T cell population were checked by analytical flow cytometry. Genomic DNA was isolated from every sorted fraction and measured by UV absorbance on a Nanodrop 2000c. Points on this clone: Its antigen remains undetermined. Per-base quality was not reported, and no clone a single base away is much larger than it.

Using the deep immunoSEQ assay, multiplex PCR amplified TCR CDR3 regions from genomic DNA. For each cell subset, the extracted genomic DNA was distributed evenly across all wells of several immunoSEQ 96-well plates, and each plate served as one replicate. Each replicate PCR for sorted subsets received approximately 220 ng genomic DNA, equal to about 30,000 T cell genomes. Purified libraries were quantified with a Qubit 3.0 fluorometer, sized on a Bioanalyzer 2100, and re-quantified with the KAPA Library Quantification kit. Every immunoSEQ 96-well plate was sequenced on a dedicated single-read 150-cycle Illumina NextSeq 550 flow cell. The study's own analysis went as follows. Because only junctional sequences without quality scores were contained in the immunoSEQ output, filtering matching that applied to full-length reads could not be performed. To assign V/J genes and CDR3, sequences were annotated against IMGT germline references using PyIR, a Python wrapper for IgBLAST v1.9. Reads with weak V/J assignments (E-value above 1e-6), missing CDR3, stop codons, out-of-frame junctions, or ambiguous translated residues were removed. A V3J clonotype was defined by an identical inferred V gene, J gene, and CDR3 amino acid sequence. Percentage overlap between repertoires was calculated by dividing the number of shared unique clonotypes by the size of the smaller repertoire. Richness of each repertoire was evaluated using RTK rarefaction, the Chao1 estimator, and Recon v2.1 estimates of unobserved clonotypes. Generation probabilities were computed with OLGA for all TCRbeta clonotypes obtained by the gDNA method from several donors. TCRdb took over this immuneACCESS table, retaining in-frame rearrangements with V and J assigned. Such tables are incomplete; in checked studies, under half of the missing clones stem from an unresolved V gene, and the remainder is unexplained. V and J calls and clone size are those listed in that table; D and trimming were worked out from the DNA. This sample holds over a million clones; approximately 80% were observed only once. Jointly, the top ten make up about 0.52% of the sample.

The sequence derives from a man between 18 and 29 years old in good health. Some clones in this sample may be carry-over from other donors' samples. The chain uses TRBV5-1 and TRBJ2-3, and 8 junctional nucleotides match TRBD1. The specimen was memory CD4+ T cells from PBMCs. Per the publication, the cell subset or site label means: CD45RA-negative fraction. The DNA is TGCGCCAGCAGCTTGGGGCCAGGGACAGGAGATACGCAGTATTTT. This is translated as CASSLGPGTGDTQYF.